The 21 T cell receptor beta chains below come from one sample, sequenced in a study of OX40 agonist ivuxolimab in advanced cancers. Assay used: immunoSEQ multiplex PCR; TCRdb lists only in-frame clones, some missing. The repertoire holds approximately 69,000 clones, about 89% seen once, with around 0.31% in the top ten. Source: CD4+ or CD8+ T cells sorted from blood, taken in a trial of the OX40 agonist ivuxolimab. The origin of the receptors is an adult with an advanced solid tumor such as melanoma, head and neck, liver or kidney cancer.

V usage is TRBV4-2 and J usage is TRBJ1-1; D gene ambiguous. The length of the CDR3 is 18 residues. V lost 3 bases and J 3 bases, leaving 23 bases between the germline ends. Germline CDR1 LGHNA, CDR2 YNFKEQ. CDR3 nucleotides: TGTGCCAGCAGCCAGCTACAGCCATTCAAGGGTTTGGACACTGAAGCTTTCTTT. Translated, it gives CASSQLQPFKGLDTEAFF.

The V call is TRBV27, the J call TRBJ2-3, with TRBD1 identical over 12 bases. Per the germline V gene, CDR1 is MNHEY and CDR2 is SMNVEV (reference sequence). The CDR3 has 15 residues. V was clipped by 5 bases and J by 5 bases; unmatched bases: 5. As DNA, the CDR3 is TGTGCCAGCAGTCCGGGACAGGGGGCGAAAGATACGCAGTATTTT. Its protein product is CASSPGQGAKDTQYF.

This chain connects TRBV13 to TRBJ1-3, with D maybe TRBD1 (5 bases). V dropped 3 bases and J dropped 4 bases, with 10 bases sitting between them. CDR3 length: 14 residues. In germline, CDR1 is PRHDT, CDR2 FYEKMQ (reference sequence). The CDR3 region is CASSFSGMGNTIYF. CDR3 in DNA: TGTGCCAGCAGCTTTTCAGGGATGGGAAACACCATATATTTT.

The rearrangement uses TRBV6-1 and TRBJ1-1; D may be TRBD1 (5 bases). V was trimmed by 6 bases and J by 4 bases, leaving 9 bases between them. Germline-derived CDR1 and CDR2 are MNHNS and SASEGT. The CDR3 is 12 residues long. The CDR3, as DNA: TGTGCCAGCAGGAAGGGGTCCACTGAAGCTTTCTTT. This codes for CASRKGSTEAFF.

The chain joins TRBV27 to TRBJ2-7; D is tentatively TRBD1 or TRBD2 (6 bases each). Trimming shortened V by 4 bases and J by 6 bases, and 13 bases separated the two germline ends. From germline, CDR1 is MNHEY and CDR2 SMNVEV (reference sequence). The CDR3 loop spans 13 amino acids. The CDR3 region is CASSSGARTEQYF. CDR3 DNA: TGTGCCAGCAGTTCGGGGGCGCGTACCGAGCAGTACTTC.

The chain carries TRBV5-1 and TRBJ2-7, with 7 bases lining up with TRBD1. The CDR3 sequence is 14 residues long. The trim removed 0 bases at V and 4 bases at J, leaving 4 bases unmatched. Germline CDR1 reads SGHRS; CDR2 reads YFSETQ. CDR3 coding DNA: TGCGCCAGCAGCTTGGAAGGGGGCAAATACGAGCAGTACTTC. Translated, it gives CASSLEGGKYEQYF. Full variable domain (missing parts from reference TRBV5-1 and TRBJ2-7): KAGVTQTPRYLIKTRGQQVTLSCSPISGHRSVSWYQQTPGQGLQFLFEYFSETQRNKGNFPGRFSGRQFSNSRSEMNVSTLELGDSALYLCASSLEGGKYEQYFGPGTRLTVT.

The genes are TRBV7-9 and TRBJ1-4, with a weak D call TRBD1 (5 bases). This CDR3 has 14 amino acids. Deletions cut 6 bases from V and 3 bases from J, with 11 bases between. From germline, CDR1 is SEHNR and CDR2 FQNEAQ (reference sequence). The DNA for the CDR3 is TGTGCCAGCAGTTCCGGGACCGCTAATGAAAAACTGTTTTTT. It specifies CASSSGTANEKLFF.

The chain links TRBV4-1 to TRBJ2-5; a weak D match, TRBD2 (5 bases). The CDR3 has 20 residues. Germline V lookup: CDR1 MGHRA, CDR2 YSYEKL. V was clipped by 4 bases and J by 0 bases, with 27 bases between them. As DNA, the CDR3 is TGCGCCAGCAGCCTCCGCCAAATCACCGGAGGAGCGAACAACCAAGAGACCCAGTACTTC. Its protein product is CASSLRQITGGANNQETQYF.

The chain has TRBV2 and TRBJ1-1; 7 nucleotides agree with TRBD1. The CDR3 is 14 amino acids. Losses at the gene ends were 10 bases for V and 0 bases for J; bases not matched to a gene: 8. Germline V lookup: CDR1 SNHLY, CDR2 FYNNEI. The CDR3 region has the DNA TGTGCCATCCAAAGGGGGCGAATGAACACTGAAGCTTTCTTT. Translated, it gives CAIQRGRMNTEAFF.

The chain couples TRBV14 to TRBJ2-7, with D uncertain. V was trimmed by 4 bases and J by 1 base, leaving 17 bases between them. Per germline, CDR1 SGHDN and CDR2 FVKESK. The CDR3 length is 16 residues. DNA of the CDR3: TGTGCCAGCAGCCCCTTAGCTACAGTTCCATCCTACGAGCAGTACTTC. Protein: CASSPLATVPSYEQYF.

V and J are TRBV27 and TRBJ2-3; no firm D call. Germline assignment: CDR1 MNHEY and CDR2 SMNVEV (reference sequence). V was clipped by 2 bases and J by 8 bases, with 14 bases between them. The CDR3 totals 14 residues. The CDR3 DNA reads TGTGCCAGCAGTTTACATGGACCTCTCGTTACGCAGTATTTT. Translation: CASSLHGPLVTQYF.

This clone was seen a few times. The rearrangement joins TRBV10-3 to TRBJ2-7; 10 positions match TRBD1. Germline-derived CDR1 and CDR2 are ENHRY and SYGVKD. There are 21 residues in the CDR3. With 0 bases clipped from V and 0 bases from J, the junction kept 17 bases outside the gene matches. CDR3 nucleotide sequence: TGTGCCATCAGTGAGTCGACGAGGGGGAGACAGGGGGCGCGTAGCTCCTACGAGCAGTACTTC. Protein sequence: CAISESTRGRQGARSSYEQYF.

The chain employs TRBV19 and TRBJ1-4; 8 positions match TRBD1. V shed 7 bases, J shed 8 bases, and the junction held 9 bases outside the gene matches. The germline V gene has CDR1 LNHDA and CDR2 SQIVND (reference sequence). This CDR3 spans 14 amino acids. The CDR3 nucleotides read TGTGCCAGTAACCGGGGACAGGAGGCGGAAAAACTGTTTTTT. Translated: CASNRGQEAEKLFF.

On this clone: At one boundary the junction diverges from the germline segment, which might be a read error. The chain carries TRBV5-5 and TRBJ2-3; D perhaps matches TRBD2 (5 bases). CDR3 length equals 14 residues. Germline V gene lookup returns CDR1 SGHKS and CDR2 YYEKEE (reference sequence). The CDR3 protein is CASSLDWSTDTQYF. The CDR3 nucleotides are TGTGCCAGCAGTTTGGACTGGTCCACAGATACGCAGTATTTT.

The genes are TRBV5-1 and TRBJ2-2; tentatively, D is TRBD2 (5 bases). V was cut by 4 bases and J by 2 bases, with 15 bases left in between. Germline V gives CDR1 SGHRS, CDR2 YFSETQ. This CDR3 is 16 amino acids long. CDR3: CASSPGGSRNTGELFF. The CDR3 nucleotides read TGCGCCAGCAGCCCTGGAGGTAGCCGAAACACCGGGGAGCTGTTTTTT. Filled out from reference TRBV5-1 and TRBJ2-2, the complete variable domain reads KAGVTQTPRYLIKTRGQQVTLSCSPISGHRSVSWYQQTPGQGLQFLFEYFSETQRNKGNFPGRFSGRQFSNSRSEMNVSTLELGDSALYLCASSPGGSRNTGELFFGEGSRLTVL.

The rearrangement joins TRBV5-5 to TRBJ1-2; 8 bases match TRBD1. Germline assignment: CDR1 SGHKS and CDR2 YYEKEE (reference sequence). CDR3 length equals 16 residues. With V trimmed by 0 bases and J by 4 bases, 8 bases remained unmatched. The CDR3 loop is CASSLDPGGAGYGYTF. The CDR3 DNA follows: TGTGCCAGCAGCTTGGATCCAGGGGGCGCAGGCTATGGCTACACCTTC.

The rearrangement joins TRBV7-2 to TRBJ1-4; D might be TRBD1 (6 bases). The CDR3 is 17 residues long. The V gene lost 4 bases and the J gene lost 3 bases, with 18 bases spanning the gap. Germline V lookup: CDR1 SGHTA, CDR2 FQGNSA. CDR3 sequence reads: CASSSPDVGAPNEKLFF. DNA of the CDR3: TGTGCCAGCAGCTCACCCGACGTGGGGGCACCTAATGAAAAACTGTTTTTT.

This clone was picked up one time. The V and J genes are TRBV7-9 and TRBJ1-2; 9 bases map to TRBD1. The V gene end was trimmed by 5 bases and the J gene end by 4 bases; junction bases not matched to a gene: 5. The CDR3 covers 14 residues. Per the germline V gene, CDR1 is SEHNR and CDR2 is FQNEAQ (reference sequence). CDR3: CASSITTGGYGYTF. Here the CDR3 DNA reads TGTGCCAGCAGCATAACGACAGGGGGCTATGGCTACACCTTC. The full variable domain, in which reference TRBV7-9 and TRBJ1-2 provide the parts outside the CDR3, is DTGVSQNPRHKITKRGQNVTFRCDPISEHNRLYWYRQTLGQGPEFLTYFQNEAQLEKSRLLSDRFSAERPKGSFSTLEIQRTEQGDSAMYLCASSITTGGYGYTFGSGTRLTVV.

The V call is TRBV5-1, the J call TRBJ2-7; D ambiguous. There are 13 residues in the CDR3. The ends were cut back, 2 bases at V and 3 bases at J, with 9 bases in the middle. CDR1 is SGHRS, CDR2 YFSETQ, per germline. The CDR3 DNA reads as TGCGCCAGCAGCTTTCATACTTTCTACGAGCAGTACTTC. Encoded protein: CASSFHTFYEQYF.

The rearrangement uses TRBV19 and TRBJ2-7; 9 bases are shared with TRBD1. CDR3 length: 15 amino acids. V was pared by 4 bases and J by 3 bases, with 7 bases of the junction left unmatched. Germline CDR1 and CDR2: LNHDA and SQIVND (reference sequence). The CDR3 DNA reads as TGTGCCAGTAGTACCCTCCCGGGACAGGGCTACGAGCAGTACTTC. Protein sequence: CASSTLPGQGYEQYF.

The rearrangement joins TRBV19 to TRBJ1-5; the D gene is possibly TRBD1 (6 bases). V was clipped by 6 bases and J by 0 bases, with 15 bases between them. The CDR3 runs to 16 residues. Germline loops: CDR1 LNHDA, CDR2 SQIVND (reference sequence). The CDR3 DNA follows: TGTGCCAGTAGCAAAACAGGGTTTGTTAGCAATCAGCCCCAGCATTTT. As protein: CASSKTGFVSNQPQHF.